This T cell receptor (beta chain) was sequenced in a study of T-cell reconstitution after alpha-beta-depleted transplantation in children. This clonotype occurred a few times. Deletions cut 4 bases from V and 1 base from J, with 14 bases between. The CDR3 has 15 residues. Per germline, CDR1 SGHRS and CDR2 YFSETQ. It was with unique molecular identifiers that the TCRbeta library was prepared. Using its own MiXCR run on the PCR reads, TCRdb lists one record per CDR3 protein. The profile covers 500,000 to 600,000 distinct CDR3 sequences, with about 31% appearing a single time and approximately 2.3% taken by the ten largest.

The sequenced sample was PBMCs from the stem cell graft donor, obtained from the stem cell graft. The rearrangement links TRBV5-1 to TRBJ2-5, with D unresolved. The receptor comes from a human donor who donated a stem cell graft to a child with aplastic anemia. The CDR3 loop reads CASSIQTQLQETQYF. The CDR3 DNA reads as TGCGCCAGCAGCATACAGACCCAGCTCCAAGAGACCCAGTACTTC.